This T cell receptor (beta chain) was identified in a study of T-cell reconstitution after alpha-beta-depleted transplantation in children. V trimming: 6 bases; J trimming: 5 bases; junction bases outside the gene matches: 7. CDR3 length: 14 residues. Unique molecular identifiers were used to barcode this TCRbeta library. TCRdb re-called the PCR reads with MiXCR, one entry per CDR3 protein. The sample lists hundreds of thousands of distinct CDR3 sequences; around 16% were seen once. Ten or more counts support this clonotype. The chain is built from TRBV12-3 or TRBV12-4 and TRBJ2-3; TRBD1 matches 8 bases. This specimen was PBMCs from the stem cell graft donor, taken from the stem cell graft. The receptor was isolated from a human donor who donated a stem cell graft to a child with acute myeloid leukemia. In DNA, the CDR3 is TGTGCCAGCAGCCTGACAGGGGTGGGAGATACGCAGTATTTT. Protein sequence: CASSLTGVGDTQYF.